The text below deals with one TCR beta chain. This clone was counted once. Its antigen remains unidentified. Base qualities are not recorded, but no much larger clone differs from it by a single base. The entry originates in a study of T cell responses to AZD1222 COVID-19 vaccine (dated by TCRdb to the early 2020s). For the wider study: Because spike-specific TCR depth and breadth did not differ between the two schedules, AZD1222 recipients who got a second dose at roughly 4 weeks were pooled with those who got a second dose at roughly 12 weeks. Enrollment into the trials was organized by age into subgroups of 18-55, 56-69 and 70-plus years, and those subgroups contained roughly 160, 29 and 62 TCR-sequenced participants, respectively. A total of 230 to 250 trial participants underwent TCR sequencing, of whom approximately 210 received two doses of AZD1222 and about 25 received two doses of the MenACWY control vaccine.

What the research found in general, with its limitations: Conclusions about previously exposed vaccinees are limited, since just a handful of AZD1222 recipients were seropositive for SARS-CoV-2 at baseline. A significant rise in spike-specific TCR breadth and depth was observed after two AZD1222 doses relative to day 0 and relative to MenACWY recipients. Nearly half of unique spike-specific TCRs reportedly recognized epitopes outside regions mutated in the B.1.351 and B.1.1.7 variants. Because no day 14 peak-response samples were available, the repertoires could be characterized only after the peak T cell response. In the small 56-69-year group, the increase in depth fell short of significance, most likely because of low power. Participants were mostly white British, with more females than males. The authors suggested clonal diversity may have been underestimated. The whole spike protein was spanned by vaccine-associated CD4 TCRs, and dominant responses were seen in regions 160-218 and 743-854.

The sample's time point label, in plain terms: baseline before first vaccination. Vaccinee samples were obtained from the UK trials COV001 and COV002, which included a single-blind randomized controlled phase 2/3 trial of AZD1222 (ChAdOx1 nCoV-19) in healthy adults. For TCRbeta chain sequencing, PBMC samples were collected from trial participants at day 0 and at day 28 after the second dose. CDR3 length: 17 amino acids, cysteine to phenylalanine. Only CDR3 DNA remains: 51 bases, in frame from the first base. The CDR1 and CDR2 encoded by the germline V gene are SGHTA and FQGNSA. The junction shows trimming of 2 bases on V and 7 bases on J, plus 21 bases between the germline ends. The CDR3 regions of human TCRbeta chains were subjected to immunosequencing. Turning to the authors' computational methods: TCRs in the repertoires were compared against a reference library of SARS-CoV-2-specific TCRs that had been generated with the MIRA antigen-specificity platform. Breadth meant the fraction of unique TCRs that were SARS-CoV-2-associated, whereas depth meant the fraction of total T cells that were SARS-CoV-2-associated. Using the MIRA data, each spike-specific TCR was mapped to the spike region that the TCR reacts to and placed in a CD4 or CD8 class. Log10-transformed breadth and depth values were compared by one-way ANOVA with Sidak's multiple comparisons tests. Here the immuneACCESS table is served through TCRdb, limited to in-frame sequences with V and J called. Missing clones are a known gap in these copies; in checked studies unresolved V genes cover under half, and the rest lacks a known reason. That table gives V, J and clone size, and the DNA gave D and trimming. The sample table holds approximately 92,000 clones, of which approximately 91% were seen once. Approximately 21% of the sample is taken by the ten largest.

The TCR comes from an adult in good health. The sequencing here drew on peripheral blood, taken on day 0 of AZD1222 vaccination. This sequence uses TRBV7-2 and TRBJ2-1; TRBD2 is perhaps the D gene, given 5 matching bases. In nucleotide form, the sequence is TGTGCCAGCAGCTTACAACTAGGAAGTGTTGTTTTTAATGAGCAGTTCTTC. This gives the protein CASSLQLGSVVFNEQFF.